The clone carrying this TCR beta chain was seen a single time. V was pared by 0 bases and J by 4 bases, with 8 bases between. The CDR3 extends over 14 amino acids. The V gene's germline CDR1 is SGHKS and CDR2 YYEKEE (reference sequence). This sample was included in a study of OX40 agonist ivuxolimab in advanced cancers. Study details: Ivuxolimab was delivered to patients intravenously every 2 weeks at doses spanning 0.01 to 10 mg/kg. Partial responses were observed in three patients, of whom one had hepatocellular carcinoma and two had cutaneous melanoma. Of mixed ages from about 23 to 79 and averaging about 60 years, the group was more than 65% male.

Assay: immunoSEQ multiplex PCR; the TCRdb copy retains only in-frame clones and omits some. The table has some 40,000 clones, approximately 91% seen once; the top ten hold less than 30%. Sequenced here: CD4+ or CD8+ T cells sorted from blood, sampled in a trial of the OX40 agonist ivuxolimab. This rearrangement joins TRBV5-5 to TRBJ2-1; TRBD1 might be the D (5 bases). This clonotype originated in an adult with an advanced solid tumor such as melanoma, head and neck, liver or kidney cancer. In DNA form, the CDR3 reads TGTGCCAGCAGCTTGGGCCAGGGATACAATGAGCAGTTCTTC. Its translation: CASSLGQGYNEQFF.